The 27 T cell receptor beta chains listed next were all sequenced from one sample in a study of T cells after posttransplantation cyclophosphamide. Profiling relied on immunoSEQ multiplex PCR, and the TCRdb table lists in-frame clones only, not all of them. This repertoire shows approximately 47,000 clones, about 90% found once; its top ten account for around 2.9%. Sequencing was done on a sample of PBMCs. These receptors came from a woman aged 50 to 60 in good health and a related stem cell transplant donor.

This chain links TRBV28 with TRBJ1-1; tentative D call: TRBD1 (6 bases). The length of the CDR3 is 16 residues. Germline V gene sequence: CDR1 MDHEN, CDR2 SYDVKM. Trimming pared 3 bases from V and 3 bases from J, leaving 17 bases between. The CDR3 sequence is CASSLLGALGDTEAFF. CDR3 in DNA: TGTGCCAGCAGTTTGTTGGGGGCCCTTGGAGACACTGAAGCTTTCTTT.

Concerning this clone itself: Additional DNA sequences in this sample encode the identical CDR3. The DNA of the CDR3 is TGTGCCAGCAGCTTAGTCGGGACAGGGGACTCACCCCTCCACTTT. This sequence encodes CASSLVGTGDSPLHF. V gene TRBV7-8 combines with J gene TRBJ1-6; the match to TRBD1 covers 10 bases. CDR3 length: 15 amino acids. V lost 1 base and J lost 10; bases outside the gene matches: 4. The V gene's germline CDR1 is SGHVS and CDR2 FQNEAQ.

CDR3 nucleotides: TGTGCCAGCAGCTTACAGGGTAGCTCCTACAATGAGCAGTTCTTC. It is translated as CASSLQGSSYNEQFF. The chain couples TRBV7-2 to TRBJ2-1, with a possible D match to TRBD1 (5 bases). Germline CDR1 reads SGHTA; CDR2 reads FQGNSA. Trimming removed 2 bases from V and 0 bases from J, with 8 bases in between. The CDR3 covers 15 residues.

The CDR3 DNA is TGTGCCAGCAGCTTTCGACTAGCGGGGGGTACATACAATGAGCAGTTCTTC. Its translation is CASSFRLAGGTYNEQFF. V usage is TRBV5-4 and J usage is TRBJ2-1, with 13 bases identical to TRBD2. Germline CDR1 and CDR2: SGHNT and YYREEE (reference sequence). This CDR3 comprises 17 residues. Trimming removed 2 bases from V and 4 bases from J; junction bases left unmatched: 6.

This chain links TRBV5-1 with TRBJ2-5; TRBD1 might be the D (6 bases). This CDR3 has 13 residues. Between the trimmed V and J ends, which lost 4 bases and 0 bases, there was a span of 7 bases. Per germline, CDR1 SGHRS and CDR2 YFSETQ. The CDR3 bases are TGCGCCAGCAGCGGGGGCTACCAAGAGACCCAGTACTTC. Amino acid sequence: CASSGGYQETQYF. Combining the CDR3 with reference TRBV5-1 and TRBJ2-5 gives the whole variable domain KAGVTQTPRYLIKTRGQQVTLSCSPISGHRSVSWYQQTPGQGLQFLFEYFSETQRNKGNFPGRFSGRQFSNSRSEMNVSTLELGDSALYLCASSGGYQETQYFGPGTRLLVL.

The CDR3 region has the DNA TGTGCCAGCAGCCGCACCGGGACCGGACAGGCTATGGGCTACACCTTC. It yields the protein CASSRTGTGQAMGYTF. The chain links TRBV14 to TRBJ1-2; 7 nucleotides line up with TRBD1. The germline V gene has CDR1 SGHDN and CDR2 FVKESK. This CDR3 has 16 amino acids. Trimming removed 4 bases from V and 8 bases from J; junction bases left unmatched: 16. Complete variable domain (other parts from reference TRBV14 and TRBJ1-2): EAGVTQFPSHSVIEKGQTVTLRCDPISGHDNLYWYRRVMGKEIKFLLHFVKESKQDESGMPNNRFLAERTGGTYSTLKVQPAELEDSGVYFCASSRTGTGQAMGYTFGSGTRLTVV.

The chain joins TRBV5-8 to TRBJ1-1, with 9 bases identical to TRBD1. CDR1 is SGHTS, CDR2 YDEGEE, per germline. This CDR3 is 15 amino acids long. Trimming took 0 bases from V and 4 from J; bases not matched to a gene: 4. CDR3 bases: TGTGCCAGCAGCTTGGGGGACAGGGAGGGCACTGAAGCTTTCTTT. Its protein product is CASSLGDREGTEAFF.

The rearrangement uses TRBV6-1 and TRBJ1-1, with 9 bases lining up with TRBD1. Trimming at V came to 4 bases and at J to 7 bases, leaving 4 bases not matched to a gene. This CDR3 is built from 13 residues. The germline CDR1 and CDR2 sequences are MNHNS and SASEGT. The CDR3 loop is CASSGTGVLEAFF. CDR3 bases: TGTGCCAGCAGTGGGACAGGGGTGCTTGAAGCTTTCTTT.

As DNA, the CDR3 is TGCGCCAGCAGTGGTGGGAGTACCTACGAGCAGTACTTC. Translated: CASSGGSTYEQYF. The chain has TRBV10-1 and TRBJ2-7; possible D gene TRBD2, 5 bases. The CDR3 is 13 residues long. Per the germline V gene, CDR1 is WNHNN and CDR2 is SYGVQD (reference sequence). The V and J ends lost 4 bases and 2 bases respectively, with 9 bases between them.

V and J are TRBV9 and TRBJ1-3, with 8 bases identical to TRBD1. After removal of 1 base from V and 2 bases from J, the junction contained 8 bases not matched to a gene. CDR1 is SGDLS and CDR2 is YYNGEE in the germline V gene. There are 17 residues in the CDR3. The CDR3 DNA reads as TGTGCCAGCAGCGTAAAGCCCCAGGGGGCCACTGGAAACACCATATATTTT. This gives the protein CASSVKPQGATGNTIYF.

The gene calls are TRBV10-3 and TRBJ1-6; the D is unclear. The V end was cut by 6 bases, the J end by 10 bases, with 10 bases between. Germline loops: CDR1 ENHRY, CDR2 SYGVKD. The CDR3 sequence is 12 residues long. Here the CDR3 reads CAISAVESPLHF. As DNA, the CDR3 is TGTGCCATCAGCGCCGTAGAGTCACCCCTCCACTTT.

The V and J genes are TRBV5-8 and TRBJ2-7; a weak D match, TRBD2 (5 bases). Trimming shortened V by 0 bases and J by 0 bases, and 22 bases separated the two germline ends. Germline loops: CDR1 SGHTS, CDR2 YDEGEE. The CDR3 consists of 19 residues. CDR3 nucleotides: TGTGCCAGCAGCTTGGCCCGAGCGGCCACCTTCACTAGCTCCTACGAGCAGTACTTC. Protein: CASSLARAATFTSSYEQYF.

The V call is TRBV19, the J call TRBJ2-2; D may be TRBD1 (7 bases). The V end lost 5 bases, the J end lost 7 bases, and 14 bases lay between the germline ends. The CDR3 contains 14 residues. CDR1 is LNHDA, CDR2 SQIVND, per germline (reference sequence). CDR3 in amino acids: CASSPRQGGGELFF. CDR3 nucleotides: TGTGCCAGTAGTCCACGACAGGGAGGCGGGGAGCTGTTTTTT. Variable domain in full (rest from reference TRBV19 and TRBJ2-2): DGGITQSPKYLFRKEGQNVTLSCEQNLNHDAMYWYRQDPGQGLRLIYYSQIVNDFQKGDIAEGYSVSREKKESFPLTVTSAQKNPTAFYLCASSPRQGGGELFFGEGSRLTVL.

This chain links TRBV13 with TRBJ2-7; tentative D call: TRBD1 (5 bases). Germline V gene data show CDR1 as PRHDT and CDR2 as FYEKMQ (reference sequence). The CDR3 consists of 13 residues. The V gene lost 6 bases and the J gene lost 4 bases, with 13 bases spanning the gap. In DNA, the CDR3 is TGTGCCAGCAGTTACTCGACAGCTTACGAGCAGTACTTC. Translation gives CASSYSTAYEQYF.

The rearrangement joins TRBV19 to TRBJ2-7; D is ambiguous. CDR1 and CDR2 (germline): LNHDA, SQIVND (reference sequence). The V and J ends lost 9 bases and 3 bases respectively, with 12 bases between them. CDR3 length: 12 residues. In nucleotides, the CDR3 is TGTGCCAGCGGTGATCTAGACTACGAGCAGTACTTC. Its translation is CASGDLDYEQYF.

This sequence joins TRBV30 and TRBJ1-1; D unresolved. The V gene lost 4 bases and the J gene lost 0 bases, with 9 bases spanning the gap. Germline V gives CDR1 GTSNPN, CDR2 SVGIG (reference sequence). The CDR3 length is 13 residues. The CDR3 region has the DNA TGTGCCTGGAATGGCCTCTTGAACACTGAAGCTTTCTTT. It is translated as CAWNGLLNTEAFF.

The J gene is TRBJ2-3, the V gene TRBV5-1, with D possibly matching TRBD2 (6 bases). CDR3 size: 13 residues. V shed 6 bases and J shed 3 bases, with 11 bases lying between them. Germline V CDR1 and CDR2: SGHRS, YFSETQ. The CDR3 is CASKVEGTDTQYF. CDR3 nucleotide sequence: TGCGCCAGCAAGGTGGAGGGGACAGATACGCAGTATTTT.

The chain recombines TRBV30 with TRBJ2-1, with a possible D match to TRBD1 (5 bases). The V end was cut by 1 base, the J end by 2 bases, with 9 bases between. Per the germline V gene, CDR1 is GTSNPN and CDR2 is SVGIG (reference sequence). CDR3 length: 14 residues. The CDR3 nucleotides read TGTGCCTGGAGTGGGGGCTATGCCTACAATGAGCAGTTCTTC. The encoded protein is CAWSGGYAYNEQFF.

The chain joins TRBV28 to TRBJ1-5, with 9 bases fitting TRBD1. V dropped 6 bases and J dropped 7; count of bases not matched to a gene: 7. This CDR3 has 14 amino acids. CDR1 is MDHEN, CDR2 SYDVKM, per germline. CDR3 in amino acids: CASRPQGALQPQHF. In DNA, the CDR3 is TGTGCCAGCAGGCCACAGGGGGCGCTGCAGCCCCAGCATTTT. Supplemented by reference TRBV28 and TRBJ1-5, the full variable domain reads DVKVTQSSRYLVKRTGEKVFLECVQDMDHENMFWYRQDPGLGLRLIYFSYDVKMKEKGDIPEGYSVSREKKERFSLILESASTNQTSMYLCASRPQGALQPQHFGDGTRLSIL.

The rearrangement joins TRBV19 to TRBJ2-7; D uncertain. The V gene lost 0 bases and the J gene lost 2 bases, with 8 bases spanning the gap. This CDR3 is built from 14 residues. CDR1 LNHDA and CDR2 SQIVND come from the germline V gene (reference sequence). DNA for the CDR3: TGTGCCAGTAGTATAGATCCCTCAGCCTACGAGCAGTACTTC. This codes for CASSIDPSAYEQYF.

CDR3 sequence (DNA): TGTGCCAGCAGTATAGGACGGGGTCGGGATACGCAGTATTTT. It yields the protein CASSIGRGRDTQYF. The rearrangement joins TRBV27 to TRBJ2-3, with D maybe TRBD2 (5 bases). CDR3 size: 14 residues. V lost 5 bases, J lost 6 bases, and 15 bases lay in between. Germline values: CDR1 MNHEY, CDR2 SMNVEV (reference sequence).

The chain combines TRBV11-2 with TRBJ1-3, with D unresolved. CDR1 and CDR2 (germline): SGHAT, FQNNGV. Trimming removed 5 bases from V and 4 bases from J, with 9 bases in between. The CDR3 is 13 amino acids. The CDR3 is CASSPTAGNTIYF. CDR3 nucleotide sequence: TGTGCCAGCAGCCCTACAGCCGGAAACACCATATATTTT.

The chain links TRBV2 to TRBJ1-5, with TRBD1 identical over 9 bases. The V gene's germline CDR1 is SNHLY and CDR2 FYNNEI. V was clipped by 6 bases and J by 7 bases; unmatched bases: 4. This CDR3 has 13 amino acids. In DNA form, the CDR3 reads TGTGCCAGCAGATGGGACAGGGAACAGCCCCAGCATTTT. Its translation: CASRWDREQPQHF. The full variable domain, completed using reference TRBV2 and TRBJ1-5, is EPEVTQTPSHQVTQMGQEVILRCVPISNHLYFYWYRQILGQKVEFLVSFYNNEISEKSEIFDDQFSVERPDGSNFTLKIRSTKLEDSAMYFCASRWDREQPQHFGDGTRLSIL.

The rearrangement links TRBV9 to TRBJ1-2, with D possibly TRBD1 on 5 matching bases. Trimming pared 4 bases from V and 0 bases from J, leaving 19 bases between. CDR3 length: 17 residues. The germline gives CDR1 SGDLS, CDR2 YYNGEE. The CDR3 DNA sequence: TGTGCCAGCAGCCCCTTCCTCAGGGTCAACCCTAACTATGGCTACACCTTC. Amino acid sequence: CASSPFLRVNPNYGYTF.

This clone was counted a single time. The chain combines TRBV6-1 with TRBJ2-2, with a tentative D call TRBD1 (5 bases). CDR1 is MNHNS, CDR2 SASEGT, per germline. V shed 7 bases and J shed 8 bases, with 17 bases lying between them. This CDR3 region has 14 residues. The CDR3 sequence is CASKVTVVSGELFF. Here the CDR3 DNA reads TGTGCCAGCAAAGTGACAGTTGTTAGTGGGGAGCTGTTTTTT.

As concerns this clone: Sequence at one end of the junction differs from germline and may be a read error. This specimen includes other DNA sequences encoding the same CDR3. V usage is TRBV28 and J usage is TRBJ1-6; 7 nucleotides line up with TRBD1. Germline-derived CDR1 and CDR2 are MDHEN and SYDVKM. There are 14 residues in the CDR3. DNA of the CDR3: TGTGCCAGCAGGGGGGACAGCAATAATTCCCCCCTCCACTTT. Residues: CASRGDSNNSPLHF. Filled out from reference TRBV28 and TRBJ1-6, the complete variable domain reads DVKVTQSSRYLVKRTGEKVFLECVQDMDHENMFWYRQDPGLGLRLIYFSYDVKMKEKGDIPEGYSVSREKKERFSLILESASTNQTSMYLCASRGDSNNSPLHFGNGTRLTVT.

The chain couples TRBV5-8 to TRBJ2-4; TRBD2 aligns across 15 bases. This CDR3 contains 18 residues. In germline, CDR1 is SGHTS, CDR2 YDEGEE. After removal of 4 bases from V and 0 bases from J, the junction contained 5 bases not matched to a gene. The CDR3 sequence: CASSRGLAGGLAKNIQYF. The CDR3 DNA reads TGTGCCAGCAGCCGGGGACTAGCGGGGGGTCTAGCCAAAAACATTCAGTACTTC.